This T cell receptor (beta chain) comes out of a study of cytomegalovirus exposure and HLA in healthy donors. The PCR contained 60 Vbeta and 13 Jbeta primers. TCRdb's copy holds only in-frame clones and misses some; the assay was immunoSEQ multiplex PCR. The table records 160,000 or so clones, approximately 82% of them present only once. The CDR3 covers 13 residues. Germline CDR1 is SSHAT and CDR2 is FNYEAQ (reference sequence). This clone was detected only once. The junction differs from germline at one of its ends, possibly a read error. The J gene is TRBJ2-1, the V gene TRBV7-7; TRBD1 matches at 8 bases. Sequences were obtained from PBMCs. The TCR sequence derives from a woman aged 45-59 years in good health and CMV-seropositive. The CDR3 sequence: CASSSDRGNEQFF. The CDR3, as DNA: TGTGCTAGCAGCTCAGACAGGGGAAATGAGCAGTTCTTC.